This T cell receptor (beta chain) was sequenced during a study of cytomegalovirus exposure and HLA in healthy donors. The data were produced by immunoSEQ multiplex PCR, yet TCRdb's version contains in-frame clones alone and is incomplete. The sample lists some 320,000 clones; about 85% were seen once. V was shortened by 4 bases and J by 4 bases, with 5 bases between the two germline ends. This CDR3 has 12 amino acids. Germline-derived CDR1 and CDR2 are MDHEN and SYDVKM. Material for sequencing was PBMCs. The V gene is TRBV28, the J gene TRBJ1-5; maybe TRBD1 (5 bases). This TCR was recovered from a woman in her 30s in good health and CMV-seropositive. The DNA of the CDR3 is TGTGCCAGCAGTTGGGGGAATCAGCCCCAGCATTTT. This encodes CASSWGNQPQHF.